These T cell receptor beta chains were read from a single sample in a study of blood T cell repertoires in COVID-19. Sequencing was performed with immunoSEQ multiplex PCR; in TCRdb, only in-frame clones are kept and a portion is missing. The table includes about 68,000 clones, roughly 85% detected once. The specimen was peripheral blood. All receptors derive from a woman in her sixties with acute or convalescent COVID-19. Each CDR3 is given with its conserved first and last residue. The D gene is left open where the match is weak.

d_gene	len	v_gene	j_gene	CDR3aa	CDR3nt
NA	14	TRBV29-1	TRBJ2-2	CSVGRSTNTGELFF	TGCAGCGTTGGCCGCTCAACAAACACCGGGGAGCTGTTTTTT
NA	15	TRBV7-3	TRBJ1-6	CASSLLPGGGSPLHF	TGTGCCAGCAGCTTATTGCCGGGGGGTGGTTCACCCCTCCACTTT
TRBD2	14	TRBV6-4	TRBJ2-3	CASRPSSGRDTQYF	TGTGCCAGCAGACCTTCTAGCGGGAGAGATACGCAGTATTTT
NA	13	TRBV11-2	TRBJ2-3	CASRVTSKDTQYF	TGTGCCAGCAGAGTGACTAGTAAGGATACGCAGTATTTT
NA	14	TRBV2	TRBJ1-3	CASADRLSGNTIYF	TGTGCCAGCGCAGACAGACTCTCTGGAAACACCATATATTTT
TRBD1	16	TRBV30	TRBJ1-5	CAWSGQGGNSNQPQHF	TGTGCCTGGAGTGGCCAGGGGGGCAATAGCAATCAGCCCCAGCATTTT
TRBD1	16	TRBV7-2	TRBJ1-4	CASSRTLAGGKEKLFF	TGTGCCAGCAGCAGAACCCTGGCAGGGGGAAAAGAAAAACTGTTTTTT
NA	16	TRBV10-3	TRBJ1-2	CAISGRSEGASYGYTF	TGTGCCATCAGTGGAAGGTCAGAGGGCGCTTCCTATGGCTACACCTTC
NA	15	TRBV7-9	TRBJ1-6	CASSAPTYDNSPLHF	TGTGCCAGCAGCGCGCCCACCTATGATAATTCACCCCTCCACTTT
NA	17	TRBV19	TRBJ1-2	CASSKSTGTQTNYGYTF	TGTGCCAGTAGTAAGTCAACCGGGACACAAACTAACTATGGCTACACCTTC
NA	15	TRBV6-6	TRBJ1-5	CASSYPRESNQPQHF	TGTGCCAGCAGTTACCCCCGCGAAAGCAATCAGCCCCAGCATTTT
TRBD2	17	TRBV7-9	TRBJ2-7	CASSSEGAGGRLYEQYF	TGTGCCAGCAGCTCCGAGGGGGCGGGAGGGCGACTTTACGAGCAGTACTTC
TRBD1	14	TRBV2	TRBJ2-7	CASRPGQGVHEQYF	TGTGCCAGCAGGCCGGGACAGGGGGTCCACGAGCAGTACTTC
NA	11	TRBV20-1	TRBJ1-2	CSASPGFGYTF	TGCAGTGCTAGTCCGGGTTTTGGCTACACCTTC
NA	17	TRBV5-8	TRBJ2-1	CASSPLLDFNGGNEQFF	TGTGCCAGCAGCCCCTTGTTGGACTTCAATGGGGGGAATGAGCAGTTCTTC
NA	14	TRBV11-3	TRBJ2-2	CASSLRVNTGELFF	TGTGCCAGCAGCTTGAGGGTGAACACCGGGGAGCTGTTTTTT
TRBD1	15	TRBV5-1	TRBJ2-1	CASSSDRGGRDEQFF	TGCGCCAGCAGTTCCGACAGGGGAGGTAGGGATGAGCAGTTCTTC
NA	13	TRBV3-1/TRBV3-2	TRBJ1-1	CASSQGSWEGAFF	TGTGCCAGCAGCCAAGGAAGTTGGGAGGGAGCTTTCTTT
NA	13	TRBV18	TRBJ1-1	CASSLQQGYEAFF	TGTGCCAGCTCACTGCAACAGGGATATGAAGCTTTCTTT
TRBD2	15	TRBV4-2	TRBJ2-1	CASSQASGGDNEQFF	TGTGCCAGCAGCCAAGCTAGCGGGGGGGACAATGAGCAGTTCTTC
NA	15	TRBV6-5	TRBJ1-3	CASILNGGDGNTIYF	TGTGCCAGCATCCTGAATGGAGGGGACGGAAACACCATATATTTT
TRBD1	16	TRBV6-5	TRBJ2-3	CASSYSRDRSTDTQYF	TGTGCCAGCAGTTACTCCCGGGACAGGAGCACAGATACGCAGTATTTT
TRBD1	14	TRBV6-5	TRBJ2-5	CASSRDREGETQYF	TGTGCCAGCAGCAGGGACAGGGAGGGAGAGACCCAGTACTTC